This T cell receptor beta chain stems from a study of blood T cell repertoires in COVID-19 (dated by TCRdb to the early 2020s). Some background on the complete study: Samples covering the acute and convalescent phases of COVID-19 were provided by collaborators in the United States, Italy and Spain. Nearly every sample came with metadata listing a de-identified subject ID, COVID-19 status, age in years and sex. The material from the prospective study consisted of cDNA or gDNA derived from T cells, B-cell-depleted T cells, or PBMCs. The samples were drawn from the first 160 participants of the ongoing ImmuneRACE study and from 1,254 subjects provided by 6 global collaborators. The repertoires were made available in a free public database intended to serve as a resource for research on the immune response to SARS-CoV-2. HLA class I and class II types, where available, came from metadata supplied by the sample provider rather than from assay-based typing. Deeply sampled blood TCRbeta repertoires from subjects exposed to, actively infected with, or recovered from COVID-19 were included in the dataset.

The immunoSEQ Assay, a bias-controlled multiplex PCR, was used to amplify TCRbeta CDR3 regions from genomic DNA. For the original study's pipeline: Nucleated cell counts per sample were estimated from amplification of reference gene primers within the assay. Sequence reads were collapsed and filtered to measure the absolute abundance of every unique TCRbeta CDR3 rearrangement. Productive Simpson clonality was computed per sample as the square root of Simpson's diversity index over productive rearrangements. The clones in this table, taken by TCRdb from immuneACCESS, are in-frame only. Not every clone is retained; where verified, under half of the shortfall comes from an unresolved V gene, and the cause of the rest is unknown. The DNA was the basis for D and trimming; V, J and clone size are from that table. In this sample the table shows roughly 250,000 clones, about 80% of which occur a single time. The ten most abundant clones make up approximately 4% of the sample.

In the prospective study, participants were roughly 18 to 100 years old, resided in about two dozen geographic areas of the United States, and were enrolled through a virtual design. To assign participants to cohorts, the prospective study relied on clinical history that participants themselves reported in a screening survey and a study questionnaire. Exposed participants had been in contact, within 2 weeks of entering the study, with a person who had a PCR-confirmed or clinician-diagnosed case of COVID-19. Mobile phlebotomists in the prospective study collected whole blood, serum and a nasopharyngeal or oropharyngeal swab from every participant. Additional blood draws and questionnaires over an approximately 2-month period could optionally be provided by prospective study participants. Before DNA extraction, prospective study blood samples were shipped either frozen or at room temperature. About this clone itself: No antigen is known for it. No clone much larger than this one lies a single base away; base qualities are absent.

Germline trimming: 7 bases from V, 2 bases from J; junction bases outside gene matches: 6. Reading the germline V gene gives CDR1 SNHLY and CDR2 FYNNEI. Including the terminal cysteine and phenylalanine, the CDR3 comprises 14 residues. Solely the CDR3 DNA is kept, with 42 bases framed from the first base. The paper as a whole reports these results and caveats: Clinical and demographic metadata were provided uncurated, with the amount varying by source and participant.

Recombination linked TRBV2 to TRBJ2-3, with 7 central nucleotides matching TRBD1. This TCR derives from a woman aged 40 to 50 who had been exposed to COVID-19. Sequenced material: PBMCs or T cells enriched from blood (not recorded which). The DNA sequence follows: TGTGCCAGCACTTCGGGACAGAACACAGATACGCAGTATTTT. This encodes CASTSGQNTDTQYF.